A selection of T cell receptor beta chains follows, all from one sample in a study of T cells in narcolepsy. Some clones are missing from TCRdb's copy, which holds only in-frame ones; the method was immunoSEQ multiplex PCR. Seen here are about 40,000 clones, around 88% observed once, and the top ten hold approximately 1.2%. Sequenced input: CD45RA- memory CD4+ T cells from PBMCs. The receptors originated from a human donor with narcolepsy. Both conserved end residues are trimmed from each CDR3. The order of the fields is V gene, D gene, CDR3 protein. A D gene is named only where the DNA matches it firmly.

V gene: TRBV6-5
D gene: -
CDR3 protein: ASIRDGQTYEQY

V gene: TRBV5-1
D gene: -
CDR3 protein: ASSKDGTYGYT

V gene: TRBV7-2
D gene: -
CDR3 protein: ASSPNPVNTEAF

V gene: TRBV10-1
D gene: -
CDR3 protein: ASRISVRKYTDTQY

V gene: TRBV6-5
D gene: TRBD2
CDR3 protein: ASSEWGGRGEQY

V gene: TRBV10-1
D gene: -
CDR3 protein: ASSEVVGGGYT

V gene: TRBV30
D gene: TRBD1
CDR3 protein: AWRRGLNTEAF

V gene: TRBV13
D gene: TRBD2
CDR3 protein: ASSLGSGRGIDTQY

V gene: TRBV10-3
D gene: -
CDR3 protein: AISESGTSYEQY

V gene: TRBV6-6
D gene: -
CDR3 protein: AIPSYRGAGYT

V gene: TRBV5-1
D gene: -
CDR3 protein: ASSIRGDNEQF

V gene: TRBV18
D gene: -
CDR3 protein: ASSGRASSYEQY

V gene: TRBV6-5
D gene: TRBD2
CDR3 protein: ASSRSSGSRETQY

V gene: TRBV10-1
D gene: -
CDR3 protein: ASSVAGGTGELF

V gene: TRBV5-4
D gene: -
CDR3 protein: ASSFGTYGTDTQY

V gene: TRBV11-3
D gene: TRBD1
CDR3 protein: ASRPQGAMDIQY

V gene: TRBV28
D gene: TRBD2
CDR3 protein: ASSLGGLASNTQY

V gene: TRBV7-2
D gene: -
CDR3 protein: ASSLAGTGTAF

V gene: TRBV18
D gene: -
CDR3 protein: ASSNEGHALETQY

V gene: TRBV29-1
D gene: TRBD2
CDR3 protein: SAWGLAGGTTQY

V gene: TRBV30
D gene: -
CDR3 protein: AWSGGVDYGYT

V gene: TRBV2
D gene: -
CDR3 protein: ASPRDYQETQY

V gene: TRBV29-1
D gene: TRBD2
CDR3 protein: SAGPGLGTDTQY

V gene: TRBV7-9
D gene: -
CDR3 protein: ASQLDGGELF

V gene: TRBV11-3
D gene: -
CDR3 protein: ASSFRSLAQETQY

V gene: TRBV5-5
D gene: -
CDR3 protein: ASSVGGSTYGYT

V gene: TRBV6-5
D gene: -
CDR3 protein: ASSYRDSNQPQH

V gene: TRBV29-1
D gene: -
CDR3 protein: SVRTGEQF

V gene: TRBV2
D gene: -
CDR3 protein: ASTARTYEQY

V gene: TRBV11-2
D gene: -
CDR3 protein: ASSSRDPVGDIQY

V gene: TRBV11-3
D gene: TRBD2
CDR3 protein: ASSHGTSGVPYEQY

V gene: TRBV6-6
D gene: -
CDR3 protein: ASSPDSDTQY

V gene: TRBV6-1
D gene: -
CDR3 protein: ASSEAAQTQY

V gene: TRBV7-2
D gene: -
CDR3 protein: ASSQSPWQGYYGYT

V gene: TRBV18
D gene: -
CDR3 protein: ASSPISGEQF